Following are 4 T cell receptor beta chains from one sample sequenced in a study of CD8 T cells in Susac syndrome. Reverse transcription of roughly 0.5 to 1 ug RNA used random hexamers. TCRdb re-derived calls from the immunoSEQ multiplex PCR reads in MiXCR, one entry per CDR3 protein. The table lists about 140,000 distinct CDR3 sequences, 85% to 95% of them singletons. The sample consisted of CD4+ T cells from PBMCs. These receptors were taken from a human donor with Susac syndrome.

J is TRBJ2-7 and V is TRBV20-1; 7 bases agree with TRBD1. After removal of 6 bases from V and 9 bases from J, the junction contained 17 bases not matched to a gene. Germline assignment: CDR1 DFQATT and CDR2 SNEGSKA (reference sequence). CDR3 size: 14 residues. CDR3 amino acids: CSARGQSPLRGQYF. The CDR3 region has the DNA TGCAGTGCAAGGGGGCAGAGTCCCCTACGCGGGCAGTACTTC.

The chain is built from TRBV4-2 and TRBJ1-1; TRBD1 matches 7 bases. Trimming at V came to 5 bases and at J to 0 bases, leaving 3 bases not matched to a gene. The CDR3 has 14 residues. Germline V gene lookup returns CDR1 LGHNA and CDR2 YNFKEQ. The CDR3 is CASSTGTVNTEAFF. The CDR3 DNA sequence: TGTGCCAGCAGCACAGGGACAGTGAACACTGAAGCTTTCTTT.

The rearrangement joins TRBV5-1 to TRBJ2-5; D perhaps matches TRBD1 (6 bases). Between the trimmed V and J ends, which lost 4 bases and 4 bases, there was a span of 17 bases. The CDR3 spans 15 residues. Germline-derived CDR1 and CDR2 are SGHRS and YFSETQ. The CDR3 DNA reads TGCGCCAGCAGCCCAGGACAGACCGATAGAGAGACCCAGTACTTC. Translated: CASSPGQTDRETQYF.

V is TRBV5-4 and J is TRBJ1-1, with TRBD1 as a possible D gene (6 bases). Germline CDR1 is SGHNT and CDR2 is YYREEE (reference sequence). The CDR3 consists of 13 residues. V shed 4 bases and J shed 4 bases, with 11 bases lying between them. The CDR3 nucleotides read TGTGCCAGCAGCAGGACAGCCCTCACTGAAGCTTTCTTT. The encoded protein is CASSRTALTEAFF.